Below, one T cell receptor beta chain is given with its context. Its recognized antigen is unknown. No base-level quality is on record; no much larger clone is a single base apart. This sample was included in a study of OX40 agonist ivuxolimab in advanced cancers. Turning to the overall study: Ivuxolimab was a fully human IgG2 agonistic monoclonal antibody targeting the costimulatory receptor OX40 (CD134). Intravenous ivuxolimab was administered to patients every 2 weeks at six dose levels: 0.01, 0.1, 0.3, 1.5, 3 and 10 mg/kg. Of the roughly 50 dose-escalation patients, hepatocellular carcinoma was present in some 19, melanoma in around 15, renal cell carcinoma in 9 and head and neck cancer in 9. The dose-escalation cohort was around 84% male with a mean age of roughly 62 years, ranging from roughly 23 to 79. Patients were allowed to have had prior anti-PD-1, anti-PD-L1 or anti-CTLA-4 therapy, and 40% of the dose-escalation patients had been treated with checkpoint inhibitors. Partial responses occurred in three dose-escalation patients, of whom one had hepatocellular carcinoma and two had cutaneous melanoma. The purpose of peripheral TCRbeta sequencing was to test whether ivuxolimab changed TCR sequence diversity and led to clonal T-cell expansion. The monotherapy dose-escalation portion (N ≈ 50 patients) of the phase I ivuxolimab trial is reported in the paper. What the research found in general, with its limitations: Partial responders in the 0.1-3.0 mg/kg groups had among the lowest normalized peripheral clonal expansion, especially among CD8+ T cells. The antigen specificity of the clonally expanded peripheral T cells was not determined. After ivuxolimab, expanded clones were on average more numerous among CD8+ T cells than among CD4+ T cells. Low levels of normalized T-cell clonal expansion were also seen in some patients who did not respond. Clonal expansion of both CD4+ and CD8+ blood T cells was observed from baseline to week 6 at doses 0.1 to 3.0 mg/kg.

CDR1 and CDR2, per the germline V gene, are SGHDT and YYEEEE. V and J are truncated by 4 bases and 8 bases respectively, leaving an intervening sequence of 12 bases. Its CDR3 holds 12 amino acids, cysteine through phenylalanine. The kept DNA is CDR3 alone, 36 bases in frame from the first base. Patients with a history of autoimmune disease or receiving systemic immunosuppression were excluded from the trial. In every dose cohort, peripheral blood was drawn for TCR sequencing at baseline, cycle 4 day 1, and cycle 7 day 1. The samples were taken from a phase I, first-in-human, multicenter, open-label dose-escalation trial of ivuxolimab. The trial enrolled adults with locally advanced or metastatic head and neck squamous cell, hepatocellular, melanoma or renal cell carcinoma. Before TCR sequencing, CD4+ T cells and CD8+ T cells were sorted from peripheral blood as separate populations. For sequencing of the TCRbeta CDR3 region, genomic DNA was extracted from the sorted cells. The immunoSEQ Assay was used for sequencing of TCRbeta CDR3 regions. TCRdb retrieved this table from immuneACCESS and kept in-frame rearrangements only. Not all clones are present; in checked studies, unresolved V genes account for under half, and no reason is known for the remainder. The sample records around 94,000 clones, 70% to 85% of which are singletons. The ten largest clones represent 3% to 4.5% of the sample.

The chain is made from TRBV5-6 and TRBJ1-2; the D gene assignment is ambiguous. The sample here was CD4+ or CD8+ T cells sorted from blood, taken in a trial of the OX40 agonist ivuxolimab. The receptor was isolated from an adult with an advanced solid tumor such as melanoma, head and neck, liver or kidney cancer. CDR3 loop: CASSPRGRGYTF. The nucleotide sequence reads TGTGCCAGCAGCCCCAGAGGTAGGGGCTACACCTTC.